The entry that follows covers one T cell receptor beta chain sequence. Its specificity is unknown. Blood samples were obtained at baseline, cycle 4 day 1, and cycle 7 day 1. The data originate from a study of OX40 agonist ivuxolimab in advanced cancers. The overall study: Earlier anti-PD-1, anti-PD-L1 or anti-CTLA-4 therapy was permitted; under 50% had received some. Notes on the study in general: Researchers report that CD8+ T cells had, on average, more expanded clones than CD4+. Expanded peripheral T-cell antigen specificity went undetermined.

Measured with immunoSEQ multiplex PCR; TCRdb has only the in-frame clones, and not every one. The table lists approximately 60,000 clones, around 81% of them singletons, with 0.9% to 1.1% in the top ten. The CDR3 length is 14 residues. CDR1 is SNHLY and CDR2 is FYNNEI in the germline V gene. V was clipped by 2 bases and J by 0 bases, with 7 bases between them. This TCR derives from an adult with an advanced solid tumor such as melanoma, head and neck, liver or kidney cancer. This chain joins TRBV2 and TRBJ1-1, with D unresolved. Sequencing was performed on CD4+ or CD8+ T cells sorted from blood, taken in a trial of the OX40 agonist ivuxolimab. Written as DNA, the CDR3 is TGTGCCAGCAGTGAAACACCTATGAACACTGAAGCTTTCTTT. It yields the protein CASSETPMNTEAFF.